This paragraph covers one T cell receptor beta chain sequence. The sample belongs to a study of blood T cell repertoires in COVID-19. As for the study in general: Both acute and convalescent COVID-19 samples were obtained from the United States, Italy and Spain. From T cells, B-cell-depleted T cells, or PBMCs came the material, which was cDNA or gDNA.

Germline V gives CDR1 SGHDN, CDR2 FVKESK. The CDR3 totals 14 residues. Unmatched junction bases numbered 5, after V lost 1 base and J lost 5 bases. Seattle patients were enrolled while actively infected and followed longitudinally. Original processing methods: Researchers report that nucleated cell counts were estimated from reference gene primer amplification. TCRdb's copy holds only in-frame clones and misses some; the assay was immunoSEQ multiplex PCR. The V and J calls and clone size come from that table; D and trimming were worked out from the DNA. The sample records around 460,000 clones, about 87% being singletons.

V is TRBV14 and J is TRBJ2-7; TRBD2 agrees at 7 bases. This clonotype originated in a man younger than 35 with COVID-19, enrolled during active disease. The specimen was peripheral blood. The CDR3 sequence: CASSQAGGWNEQYF. The CDR3 bases are TGTGCCAGCAGCCAAGCGGGAGGATGGAACGAGCAGTACTTC.